This T cell receptor (beta chain) was sequenced in a study of shared clonotypes between healthy human individuals. This clone appeared once. Method: immunoSEQ multiplex PCR; TCRdb's copy keeps in-frame clones and lacks some. The table lists about 470,000 clones, about four fifths of them singletons. V shed 5 bases and J 2 bases; nucleotides not matched to a gene: 7. Per the germline V gene, CDR1 is SGHAT and CDR2 is FQNNGV. CDR3 length: 15 amino acids. The sample consisted of PBMCs. The sequence came from a woman in her 40s in good health. Some clones in this sample may be carry-over from other donors' samples. The chain employs TRBV11-2 and TRBJ2-5, with TRBD1 matching over 8 bases. This CDR3 reads CASSPRTGRQETQYF. CDR3 nucleotide sequence: TGTGCCAGCAGCCCGAGGACAGGGCGGCAAGAGACCCAGTACTTC.